This is a list of T cell receptor beta chains from one sample in a study of T cells in Graves' hyperthyroidism and ophthalmopathy. TCRdb reprocessed the multiplex PCR reads with MiXCR, giving one entry per CDR3 protein. The data show a few hundred thousand distinct CDR3 sequences, with approximately 17% seen just once and 40% to 45% held by the top ten. Sequenced sample: blood. These receptor sequences come from a man aged 18 to 30 with Graves' ophthalmopathy. Both conserved end residues are part of each CDR3. D genes are given only for firm matches. Only part of the rows carry a size: once, few, many, or a class if the clone is expanded.

few,TRBJ1-3,TRBV9,-,TGTGCCAGCAGCGCCAACAGGGATGCTGGAAACACCATATATTTT,CASSANRDAGNTIYF
many,TRBJ2-3,TRBV15,-,TGTGCCACCTTAGCGGTGAAGTCTAGCACAGATACGCAGTATTTT,CATLAVKSSTDTQYF
many,TRBJ2-7,TRBV6-1,-,TGTGCCAGCAGTGAACAAGACTACGAGCAGTACTTC,CASSEQDYEQYF
many,TRBJ1-1,TRBV7-3,-,TGTGCCAGCAGCTTACTGATGAACACTGAAGCTTTCTTT,CASSLLMNTEAFF
many,TRBJ2-3,TRBV2,TRBD2,TGTGCCAGCAGAACCGGACTAGCGAGCACAGATACGCAGTATTTT,CASRTGLASTDTQYF
many,TRBJ2-2,TRBV6-1,-,TGTGCCAGCAGTGCTTCGGAACACGTCACCGGGGAGCTGTTTTTT,CASSASEHVTGELFF
many,TRBJ1-2,TRBV2,TRBD1,TGTGCCACCGGGAGGGAACAGGGGATTAATGGCTACACCTTC,CATGREQGINGYTF
many,TRBJ2-3,TRBV20-1,-,TGCAGTGCTAGAGTGTGGGGGGCGGACACAGATACGCAGTATTTT,CSARVWGADTDTQYF
-,TRBJ2-4,TRBV5-8,-,TGTGCCAGCAGCTTATGGACTACGCAGGGCATTCAGTACTTC,CASSLWTTQGIQYF
-,TRBJ2-7,TRBV18,TRBD2,TGTGCCAGCTCAGGGACTAGCGAACAGCTCTACGAGCAGTACTTC,CASSGTSEQLYEQYF
many,TRBJ1-5,TRBV2,TRBD1,TGTGCCAGCAGTGACCCCGGGACAGAAGGAAATCAGCCCCAGCATTTT,CASSDPGTEGNQPQHF
many,TRBJ1-1,TRBV7-9,-,TGTGCCAGCAGTAGAGGACTCCGGAACACTGAAGCTTTCTTT,CASSRGLRNTEAFF
many,TRBJ2-5,TRBV7-2,-,TGTGCCAGCAGCCGGTCGCAGGAAGAGACCCAGTACTTC,CASSRSQEETQYF
-,TRBJ2-7,TRBV19,-,TGTGCCAGTAGTATACGAGATAGGGATTACGAGCAGTACTTC,CASSIRDRDYEQYF
many,TRBJ2-7,TRBV19,TRBD1,TGTGCCAGTAGCTCACCGGGACAGGGTGGCTCCTACGAGCAGTACTTC,CASSSPGQGGSYEQYF